This T cell receptor (beta chain) was found in a study of T cell repertoires in cytomegalovirus infection. Study background: Based on public TCR beta signatures, there were indications of CMV infection and of a matching HLA type.

CDR3 length equals 13 residues. V lost 1 base to trimming and J lost 5 bases, with 10 bases between them. CDR1 and CDR2 from the germline V gene are SGHNT and YYREEE (reference sequence). TCRdb reprocessed the reads via MiXCR and lists one record per CDR3 protein. The sample lists just over 300,000 distinct CDR3 sequences; about 17% were seen once. Remarks on this clonotype: Its specificity is unknown.

Whole-study findings and limits: CMV-specific TCR beta clonotypes restricted by HLA-C dominated the ex vivo response. Accumulated public TCR beta family frequency recognized individuals carrying CMV together with the relevant HLA.

This sequence was found in a human donor in good health (CMV status not recorded). Some clones in this sample may be carry-over from other donors' samples. The sample consisted of PBMCs. The rearrangement uses TRBV5-4 and TRBJ2-7; either TRBD1 or TRBD2 may fit D (6 bases each). The CDR3 DNA sequence: TGTGCCAGCAGCTTGTGGGGGGCCAACGAGCAGTACTTC. Its translation: CASSLWGANEQYF.